This T cell receptor beta chain was captured by sequencing in a study of T cell responses to AZD1222 COVID-19 vaccine. As for the study in general: Pooling covered second doses at about 4 or about 12 weeks. The study's findings and limits: Sampling captured repertoires only after the peak T cell response. Seropositive AZD1222 recipients at baseline numbered only 6 or 7. The span of vaccine-associated CD4 TCRs extended across spike, with dominance at 160-218 and 743-854.

In the case of this clone: The target antigen is unknown.

Method: immunoSEQ multiplex PCR; TCRdb's copy keeps in-frame clones and lacks some. The sample records 100,000 to 130,000 clones, around 91% being singletons. The sample consisted of peripheral blood, taken on day 0 of AZD1222 vaccination. This TCR was recovered from an adult in good health.

This chain's CDR3 is CASTQRVANTGELFF. For the CDR3, the DNA is TGTGCCAGCACCCAGAGGGTTGCGAACACCGGGGAGCTGTTTTTT. The rearrangement uses TRBV7-2 and TRBJ2-2, with D possibly matching TRBD2 (5 bases). CDR1 is SGHTA, CDR2 FQGNSA, per germline. The germline V and J ends were trimmed by 7 bases and 0 bases, with 12 bases remaining between them. The CDR3 has 15 amino acids.